The 10 T cell receptor beta chains reported below all come from one sample, sequenced in a study of blood T cell repertoires in COVID-19. Sequenced by immunoSEQ multiplex PCR; TCRdb stores in-frame clones only, minus some. The sample yields around 170,000 clones, roughly 77% seen once. Sequencing used peripheral blood. The receptors were gathered from a man between 65 and 80 years old with active or convalescent COVID-19.

The gene calls are TRBV5-4 and TRBJ2-7, with D perhaps matching TRBD1 (5 bases). Trimming took 5 bases from V and 4 from J, leaving 13 bases between them. The CDR3 has 13 amino acids. CDR1 is SGHNT and CDR2 is YYREEE in the germline V gene (reference sequence). The CDR3 coding sequence is TGTGCCAGCAGACCGACAGATCCGTACGAGCAGTACTTC. Its protein product is CASRPTDPYEQYF.

This chain uses TRBV11-2 with TRBJ1-2; the D is unclear. The CDR3 is 13 residues long. CDR1 is SGHAT and CDR2 is FQNNGV in the germline V gene. V dropped 5 bases and J dropped 4 bases, with 11 bases sitting between them. CDR3 bases: TGTGCCAGCAGCCCAGTGAATACCTATGGCTACACCTTC. As protein: CASSPVNTYGYTF.

This clone was counted a few times. The rearrangement joins TRBV25-1 to TRBJ1-2; 7 bases match TRBD1. CDR1 and CDR2 (germline): MGHDK, SYGVNS. The CDR3 loop spans 13 amino acids. The ends lost 4 bases at V and 6 bases at J; junction bases unmatched: 5. CDR3 sequence (DNA): TGTGCCAGCAGTGCACAGGGGTATCATGGCTACACCTTC. Translating gives CASSAQGYHGYTF.

The chain is built from TRBV4-2 and TRBJ1-1, with 11 bases aligning to TRBD1. V shed 4 bases, J shed 2 bases, and the junction held 9 bases outside the gene matches. The CDR3 has 17 amino acids. The germline V gene has CDR1 LGHNA and CDR2 YNFKEQ. This CDR3 reads CASSPDPGTGGNTEAFF. Written as DNA, the CDR3 is TGTGCCAGCAGCCCAGACCCCGGGACAGGGGGTAACACTGAAGCTTTCTTT.

The chain is built from TRBV18 and TRBJ2-3; the match to TRBD1 covers 7 bases. CDR3 length: 16 amino acids. With V trimmed by 2 bases and J by 0 bases, 5 bases remained unmatched. CDR1 KGHSH and CDR2 LQKENI come from the germline V gene. The CDR3, as DNA: TGTGCCAGCTCACCAAGGCAGGGGGACAGCACAGATACGCAGTATTTT. This sequence encodes CASSPRQGDSTDTQYF.

This clone was observed a single time. The CDR3 is CASSLVSGNGGQPQHF. Here the CDR3 DNA reads TGTGCCAGCAGCTTAGTATCGGGGAACGGAGGGCAGCCCCAGCATTTT. The chain recombines TRBV7-8 with TRBJ1-5; D is undetermined. The V end was cut by 1 base, the J end by 7 bases, with 17 bases between. Looked up from germline, CDR1 is SGHVS and CDR2 is FQNEAQ. There are 16 residues in the CDR3.

This clone was seen a handful of times. The CDR3 nucleotides read TGTGCCAGCAGCGGGGGGAACCCCTCTTGGTCCTACAATGAGCAGTTCTTC. It yields the protein CASSGGNPSWSYNEQFF. The J gene is TRBJ2-1, the V gene TRBV7-8, with a possible D match to TRBD2 (6 bases). Trimming removed 5 bases at V and 1 base at J, with 18 bases between. There are 17 residues in the CDR3. The germline V gene encodes CDR1 SGHVS and CDR2 FQNEAQ.

V usage is TRBV2 and J usage is TRBJ2-5, with 13 bases lining up with TRBD2. The CDR3 runs to 15 residues. Germline-derived CDR1 and CDR2 are SNHLY and FYNNEI. Germline trimming cut 7 bases from V and 2 bases from J; bases unmatched to any gene: 4. DNA of the CDR3: TGTGCCAGCACTGGGACTAGCGGGGTTCAAGAGACCCAGTACTTC. It specifies CASTGTSGVQETQYF.

This rearrangement joins TRBV18 to TRBJ2-7; 10 bases are shared with TRBD1. Germline V CDR1 and CDR2: KGHSH, LQKENI. Trimming removed 2 bases from V and 5 bases from J; junction bases left unmatched: 3. The length of the CDR3 is 14 residues. CDR3 sequence (DNA): TGTGCCAGCTCACCAAGGGGGACAGGGGACGAGCAGTACTTC. Protein: CASSPRGTGDEQYF.

A single count supports this clone. V is TRBV2 and J is TRBJ1-2; no definite D call. V gave up 6 bases and J gave up 4 bases, with 15 bases separating them. CDR1 and CDR2 (germline): SNHLY, FYNNEI. This CDR3 is 14 amino acids long. CDR3 DNA: TGTGCCAGCAGAAGAATGGTGGAGTCCTATGGCTACACCTTC. The encoded protein is CASRRMVESYGYTF. Full variable domain (rest looked up from reference TRBV2 and TRBJ1-2): EPEVTQTPSHQVTQMGQEVILRCVPISNHLYFYWYRQILGQKVEFLVSFYNNEISEKSEIFDDQFSVERPDGSNFTLKIRSTKLEDSAMYFCASRRMVESYGYTFGSGTRLTVV.